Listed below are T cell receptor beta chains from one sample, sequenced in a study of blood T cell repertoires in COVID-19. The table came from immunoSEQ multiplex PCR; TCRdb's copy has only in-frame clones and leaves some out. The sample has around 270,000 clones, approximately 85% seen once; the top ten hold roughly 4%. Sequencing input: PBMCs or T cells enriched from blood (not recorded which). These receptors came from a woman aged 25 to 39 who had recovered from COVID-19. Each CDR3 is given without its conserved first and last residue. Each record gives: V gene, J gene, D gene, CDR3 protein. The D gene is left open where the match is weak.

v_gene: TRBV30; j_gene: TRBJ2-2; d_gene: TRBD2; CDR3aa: AWRGLAGTGELF
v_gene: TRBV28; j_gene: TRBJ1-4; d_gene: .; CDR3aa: ASRLRWSTNEKLF
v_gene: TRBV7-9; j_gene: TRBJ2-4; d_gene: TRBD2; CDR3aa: ASSAGLAGGPWSKNIQY
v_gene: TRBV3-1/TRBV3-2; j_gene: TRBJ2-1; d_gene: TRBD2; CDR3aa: ASSQKASGGAGYEQF
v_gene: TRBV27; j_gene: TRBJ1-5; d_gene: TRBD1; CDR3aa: ASSIGTGSQPQH
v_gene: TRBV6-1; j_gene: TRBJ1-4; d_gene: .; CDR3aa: ASSDRRRGGDEKLF
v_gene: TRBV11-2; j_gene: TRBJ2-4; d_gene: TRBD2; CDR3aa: ASSLWGGGAKNIQY
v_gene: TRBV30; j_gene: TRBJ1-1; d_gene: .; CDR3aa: AWSYTGRGNTEAF
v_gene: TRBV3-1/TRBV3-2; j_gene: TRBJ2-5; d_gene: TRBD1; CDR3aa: ASSLQTGKQETQY
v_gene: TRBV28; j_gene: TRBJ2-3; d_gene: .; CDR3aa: ASSFPAPPPEGDTQY
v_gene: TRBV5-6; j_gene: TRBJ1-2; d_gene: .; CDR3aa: ASSSHTGLTNYGYT
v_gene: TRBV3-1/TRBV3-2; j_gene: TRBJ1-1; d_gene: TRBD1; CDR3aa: ASSQGTGGTEAF
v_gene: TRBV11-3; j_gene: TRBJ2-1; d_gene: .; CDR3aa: ASSPRVSSYNEQF
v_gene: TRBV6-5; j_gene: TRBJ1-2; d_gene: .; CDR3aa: ASSSLRYGYT
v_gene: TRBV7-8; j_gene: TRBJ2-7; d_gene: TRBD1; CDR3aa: ASSFLRDRKYEQY
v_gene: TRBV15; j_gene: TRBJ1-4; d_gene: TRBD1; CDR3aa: ATSRVGQGGGLWKLF
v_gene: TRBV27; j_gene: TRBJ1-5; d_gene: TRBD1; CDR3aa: ASSLATGRNQPQH
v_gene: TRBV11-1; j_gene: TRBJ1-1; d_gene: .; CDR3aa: ASSDGGRANTEAF
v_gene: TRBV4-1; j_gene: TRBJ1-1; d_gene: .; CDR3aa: ASSHAMRGGGPEAF
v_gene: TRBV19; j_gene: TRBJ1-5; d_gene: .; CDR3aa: ASQSGAQPQH
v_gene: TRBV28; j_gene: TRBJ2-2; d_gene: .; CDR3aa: ASSLDRNTGELF
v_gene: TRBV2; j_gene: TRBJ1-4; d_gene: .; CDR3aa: ASSAYEGIAGEKLF